The sequence of this T cell receptor beta chain was determined in a study of OX40 agonist ivuxolimab in advanced cancers. Study context: Of the participants, 40% had some prior anti-PD-1, anti-PD-L1 or anti-CTLA-4 therapy, which was allowed. The study, taken as a whole, reports: Relative to CD4+, CD8+ T cells held more expanded clones on average.

Sequencing was performed with immunoSEQ multiplex PCR; in TCRdb, only in-frame clones are kept and a portion is missing. The sample has about 78,000 clones; about nine tenths are singletons. The CDR3 runs 16 residues. V was pared by 3 bases and J by 1 base, with 15 bases between. Germline V CDR1 and CDR2: LNHDA, SQIVND (reference sequence). This clone showed up just once. Its target is not known. This clonotype originated in an adult with an advanced solid tumor such as melanoma, head and neck, liver or kidney cancer. The sequenced sample was CD4+ or CD8+ T cells sorted from blood, obtained in a trial of the OX40 agonist ivuxolimab. The chain joins TRBV19 to TRBJ1-1; D not resolved. CDR3 in amino acids: CASSIEPGLRNTEAFF. The CDR3 coding sequence is TGTGCCAGTAGTATCGAGCCCGGGTTGAGGAACACTGAAGCTTTCTTT.